These 30 T cell receptor beta chains originate from one sample sequenced in a study of immune evolution from preneoplasia to lung adenocarcinoma. Assay: immunoSEQ multiplex PCR; the TCRdb copy retains only in-frame clones and omits some. This sample has some 5,000 clones, with approximately 79% found just once. Sequencing input: FFPE adjacent normal lung tissue. These receptors all come from a person aged 65-85 years with lung adenocarcinoma.

The rearrangement joins TRBV19 to TRBJ2-1; D is unclear. This CDR3 is 13 amino acids long. Looked up from germline, CDR1 is LNHDA and CDR2 is SQIVND (reference sequence). Trimming stripped 7 bases from V and 11 bases from J, with 18 bases between. CDR3 protein: CASTATVSGKQFF. CDR3 nucleotide sequence: TGTGCCAGTACCGCGACGGTGTCAGGAAAGCAGTTCTTC.

CDR3 in amino acids: CSVPRPGPGEGWNTEAFF. CDR3 bases: TGCAGCGTCCCCCGTCCGGGTCCGGGCGAGGGGTGGAACACTGAAGCTTTCTTT. The chain links TRBV29-1 to TRBJ1-1, with D possibly being TRBD1 (5 bases). This CDR3 is built from 18 residues. Germline loops: CDR1 SQVTM, CDR2 ANQGSEA. V was pared by 6 bases and J by 1 base, with 27 bases between.

A single count supports this clone. CDR3 loop: CASSLGGGAQPQHF. CDR3 DNA sequence: TGCGCCAGCAGCTTGGGGGGGGGAGCTCAGCCCCAGCATTTT. The chain couples TRBV5-1 to TRBJ1-5; a possible D gene is TRBD1 (5 bases). The V gene lost 0 bases and the J gene lost 6 bases, with 10 bases spanning the gap. Germline CDR1 SGHRS, CDR2 YFSETQ. The CDR3 loop spans 14 amino acids.

The chain carries TRBV5-1 and TRBJ1-1; D might be TRBD1 (6 bases). The CDR3 is 16 amino acids. The germline V and J ends were trimmed by 0 bases and 2 bases, with 14 bases remaining between them. The germline V gene encodes CDR1 SGHRS and CDR2 YFSETQ. CDR3 nucleotide sequence: TGCGCCAGCAGCTTGGACGAGGGGGGAGTCAACACTGAAGCTTTCTTT. Translating it yields CASSLDEGGVNTEAFF.

The table lists this clone with a few counts. The chain carries TRBV11-2 and TRBJ2-5, with TRBD2 matching over 7 bases. The CDR3 contains 14 residues. Germline CDR1 SGHAT, CDR2 FQNNGV. Trimming cost V 3 bases and J 4 bases; bases outside gene matches: 5. The CDR3 nucleotides read TGTGCCAGCAGCTTTGGTACGGGGGGAGAGACCCAGTACTTC. Its translation is CASSFGTGGETQYF.

The CDR3 protein is CASSDLWVGQPQHF. DNA for the CDR3: TGTGCCAGCAGTGATCTTTGGGTGGGTCAGCCCCAGCATTTT. V usage is TRBV2 and J usage is TRBJ1-5, with D uncertain. The CDR3 contains 14 residues. V was shortened by 3 bases and J by 6 bases, with 12 bases between the two germline ends. The germline CDR1 and CDR2 sequences are SNHLY and FYNNEI.

This clone was detected a few times. Other DNA sequences in the sample encode the same CDR3. The chain recombines TRBV5-1 with TRBJ2-5, with no clear D. Trimming cost V 0 bases and J 0 bases, with 6 bases left between them. Per the germline V gene, CDR1 is SGHRS and CDR2 is YFSETQ. This CDR3 region has 14 residues. The CDR3 nucleotides read TGCGCCAGCAGCTTGGTAGGAGACCAAGAGACCCAGTACTTC. Translated: CASSLVGDQETQYF.

V usage is TRBV7-9 and J usage is TRBJ2-2; D uncertain. The germline CDR1 and CDR2 sequences are SEHNR and FQNEAQ (reference sequence). Deletions cut 3 bases from V and 1 base from J, with 6 bases between. This CDR3 has 14 residues. The CDR3 loop reads CASSFGRNTGELFF. Here the CDR3 DNA reads TGTGCCAGCAGCTTTGGGCGGAACACCGGGGAGCTGTTTTTT.

The chain combines TRBV10-3 with TRBJ2-2; D may be TRBD2 (6 bases). CDR3 length: 15 amino acids. The germline V gene encodes CDR1 ENHRY and CDR2 SYGVKD. The V gene lost 4 bases and the J gene lost 3 bases, with 12 bases spanning the gap. CDR3 loop: CAISVAVGDTGELFF. The CDR3 bases are TGTGCCATCAGTGTAGCGGTCGGGGACACCGGGGAGCTGTTTTTT.

This chain connects TRBV7-9 to TRBJ2-3, with a possible D match to TRBD2 (7 bases). The ends were cut back, 5 bases at V and 1 base at J, with 16 bases in the middle. Germline values: CDR1 SEHNR, CDR2 FQNEAQ (reference sequence). CDR3 length: 16 residues. The CDR3 region has the DNA TGTGCCAGCAGCCCACGAGGGGGGGTGGGCACAGATACGCAGTATTTT. As protein: CASSPRGGVGTDTQYF.

This chain links TRBV11-2 with TRBJ2-4; D unresolved. Germline loops: CDR1 SGHAT, CDR2 FQNNGV. V lost 1 base and J lost 0, with 10 bases in between. The CDR3 runs 16 residues. CDR3 DNA sequence: TGTGCCAGCAGCTTAGGTCCCACCAGAGCCAAAAACATTCAGTACTTC. This codes for CASSLGPTRAKNIQYF.

The chain combines TRBV6-1 with TRBJ2-6, with TRBD1 identical over 8 bases. Germline CDR1 reads MNHNS; CDR2 reads SASEGT. CDR3 length: 18 amino acids. After removal of 0 bases from V and 0 bases from J, the junction contained 4 bases not matched to a gene. CDR3 region: CASSEAGQGTSGANVLTF. CDR3 coding DNA: TGTGCCAGCAGTGAAGCCGGACAGGGAACCTCTGGGGCCAACGTCCTGACTTTC.

This rearrangement joins TRBV6-5 to TRBJ1-1; tentative D call: TRBD1 (5 bases). Germline V gives CDR1 MNHEY, CDR2 SVGAGI. The CDR3 is 13 residues long. V was pared by 0 bases and J by 7 bases, with 9 bases between. In DNA form, the CDR3 reads TGTGCCAGCAGTTACTCGGGGCAGGTTGAAGCTTTCTTT. This encodes CASSYSGQVEAFF.

This chain joins TRBV9 and TRBJ2-1, with D perhaps assigned TRBD1 or TRBD2 (5 bases each). CDR1 SGDLS and CDR2 YYNGEE come from the germline V gene. The CDR3 is 16 amino acids. The ends were cut back, 0 bases at V and 2 bases at J, with 12 bases in the middle. The CDR3 spells CASSVGRDPPYNEQFF. DNA of the CDR3: TGTGCCAGCAGCGTAGGCCGGGACCCGCCCTACAATGAGCAGTTCTTC.

The rearrangement links TRBV30 to TRBJ2-3, with 8 bases matching TRBD2. V shed 2 bases and J 3 bases; nucleotides not matched to a gene: 7. The CDR3 is 15 amino acids. The germline V gene has CDR1 GTSNPN and CDR2 SVGIG (reference sequence). This CDR3 is CAWSPGGAMTDTQYF. CDR3 in DNA: TGTGCCTGGAGTCCGGGGGGGGCCATGACAGATACGCAGTATTTT.

As DNA, the CDR3 is TGTGCCAGCAGCCCAGTCGGGGCAGATCAAGAGACCCAGTACTTC. This codes for CASSPVGADQETQYF. This chain joins TRBV11-2 and TRBJ2-5; tentatively, D is TRBD1 or TRBD2 (5 bases each). Germline CDR1 SGHAT, CDR2 FQNNGV. Deletions cut 5 bases from V and 2 bases from J, with 15 bases between. CDR3 length: 15 residues.

By share, this clone ranks as large. The chain is built from TRBV5-4 and TRBJ1-5, with 8 bases fitting TRBD1. The J segment lost 6 bases and the V segment lost 4 bases, leaving 9 bases of the junction unmatched. The length of the CDR3 is 15 residues. Germline assignment: CDR1 SGHNT and CDR2 YYREEE (reference sequence). The CDR3, as DNA: TGTGCCAGCAGCCCCCAAGCAGGGGGCGGTCAGCCCCAGCATTTT. Protein sequence: CASSPQAGGGQPQHF.

This chain connects TRBV11-2 to TRBJ2-2; 8 bases agree with TRBD2. The V segment lost 3 bases and the J segment 6 bases; nucleotides outside the gene matches: 9. The CDR3 spans 16 residues. Germline V gene lookup returns CDR1 SGHAT and CDR2 FQNNGV. The CDR3 reads CASSFLRGRSSGELFF. The CDR3 DNA reads as TGTGCCAGCAGCTTTTTGCGCGGGAGGTCCTCCGGGGAGCTGTTTTTT.

This rearrangement joins TRBV7-4 to TRBJ2-3; no reliable D call. Germline CDR1 reads SGHVT; CDR2 reads SQSDAQ. The V and J ends lost 4 bases and 0 bases respectively, with 8 bases between them. CDR3 length equals 14 residues. CDR3 sequence reads: CASSSSVSTDTQYF. The CDR3 coding sequence is TGTGCCAGCAGCTCCAGCGTCAGCACAGATACGCAGTATTTT.

This chain links TRBV5-6 with TRBJ1-1; D is uncertain. From germline, CDR1 is SGHDT and CDR2 YYEEEE. Trimming took 5 bases from V and 3 from J, leaving 8 bases between them. The CDR3 is 12 amino acids. The CDR3 region is CASSYGYTEAFF. The CDR3 coding sequence is TGTGCCAGCAGTTACGGTTACACTGAAGCTTTCTTT.

The chain uses TRBV30 and TRBJ2-6; D perhaps matches TRBD1 (6 bases). Germline V gene sequence: CDR1 GTSNPN, CDR2 SVGIG (reference sequence). Trimming left V 1 base short and J 3 bases short, with 7 bases between. This CDR3 has 14 amino acids. The CDR3: CAWSGGRGANVLTF. CDR3 nucleotides: TGTGCCTGGAGTGGGGGGCGTGGGGCCAACGTCCTGACTTTC.

The J gene is TRBJ2-7, the V gene TRBV4-1; no firm D call. CDR1 and CDR2 from the germline V gene are MGHRA and YSYEKL. There are 12 residues in the CDR3. The V end lost 0 bases, the J end lost 7 bases, and 7 bases lay between the germline ends. The DNA for the CDR3 is TGCGCCAGCAGCCAAGATCGAGATGAGCAGTACTTC. Protein sequence: CASSQDRDEQYF.

This sequence joins TRBV7-9 and TRBJ2-7; D unclear. This CDR3 is built from 11 residues. Trimming left V 5 bases short and J 0 bases short, with 2 bases between. The germline gives CDR1 SEHNR, CDR2 FQNEAQ (reference sequence). Here the CDR3 DNA reads TGTGCCAGCAGCCACTCCTACGAGCAGTACTTC. Translating it yields CASSHSYEQYF. The entire variable domain, with the rest obtained from reference TRBV7-9 and TRBJ2-7, is as follows: DTGVSQNPRHKITKRGQNVTFRCDPISEHNRLYWYRQTLGQGPEFLTYFQNEAQLEKSRLLSDRFSAERPKGSFSTLEIQRTEQGDSAMYLCASSHSYEQYFGPGTRLTVT.

The chain combines TRBV28 with TRBJ2-5; possibly TRBD2 for D (6 bases). V was pared by 6 bases and J by 0 bases, with 11 bases between. This CDR3 spans 14 amino acids. Per germline, CDR1 MDHEN and CDR2 SYDVKM. CDR3 sequence: CASRGLKYQETQYF. The DNA for the CDR3 is TGTGCCAGCAGGGGACTTAAGTACCAAGAGACCCAGTACTTC.

The genes are TRBV9 and TRBJ2-1; possibly TRBD2 for D (5 bases). Trimming shortened V by 4 bases and J by 8 bases, and 7 bases separated the two germline ends. CDR1 and CDR2 from the germline V gene are SGDLS and YYNGEE. The CDR3 runs to 11 residues. CDR3 amino acids: CASSSADEQFF. The DNA of the CDR3 is TGTGCCAGCAGCTCAGCGGATGAGCAGTTCTTC.

CDR3 residues: CASSLFGSNYGYTF. CDR3 coding DNA: TGTGCCAGCAGTTTATTCGGTTCTAACTATGGCTACACCTTC. The V gene is TRBV28, the J gene TRBJ1-2; D is unclear. From germline, CDR1 is MDHEN and CDR2 SYDVKM. The CDR3 consists of 14 residues. V was clipped by 1 base and J by 0 bases, with 6 bases between them.

The genes are TRBV30 and TRBJ2-1, with a possible D match to TRBD1 (5 bases). CDR1 GTSNPN and CDR2 SVGIG come from the germline V gene (reference sequence). V was trimmed by 3 bases and J by 4 bases, leaving 10 bases between them. The CDR3 is 13 amino acids. CDR3 sequence: CAWSLRGYNEQFF. Written as DNA, the CDR3 is TGTGCCTGGAGCCTAAGGGGATACAATGAGCAGTTCTTC.

This chain uses TRBV29-1 with TRBJ2-7; a weak D match, TRBD2 (6 bases). V shed 6 bases and J shed 1 base, with 13 bases lying between them. There are 13 residues in the CDR3. Germline assignment: CDR1 SQVTM and CDR2 ANQGSEA. The CDR3 nucleotides are TGCAGCGTAAGAAAGGGACTTTCCTACGAGCAGTACTTC. Its translation is CSVRKGLSYEQYF.

The chain uses TRBV28 and TRBJ2-7, with a possible D match to TRBD1 (6 bases). From germline, CDR1 is MDHEN and CDR2 SYDVKM. V was shortened by 2 bases and J by 2 bases, with 13 bases between the two germline ends. The CDR3 has 15 residues. The CDR3 is CASSLVTDSTYEQYF. The DNA of the CDR3 is TGTGCCAGCAGTTTAGTGACGGACAGCACCTACGAGCAGTACTTC. Full variable domain (missing parts from reference TRBV28 and TRBJ2-7): DVKVTQSSRYLVKRTGEKVFLECVQDMDHENMFWYRQDPGLGLRLIYFSYDVKMKEKGDIPEGYSVSREKKERFSLILESASTNQTSMYLCASSLVTDSTYEQYFGPGTRLTVT.

This clone was found once. J is TRBJ2-5 and V is TRBV2; a weak D match, TRBD2 (6 bases). The CDR3 is 14 residues long. CDR1 and CDR2 from the germline V gene are SNHLY and FYNNEI. The ends were cut back, 4 bases at V and 3 bases at J, with 12 bases in the middle. The CDR3, as DNA: TGTGCCAGCAGTGCTACTAGCCCTAAAGAGACCCAGTACTTC. Encoded protein: CASSATSPKETQYF.